Included here is one T cell receptor (beta chain) sequence, with context. Since a much larger clone is just one base distant, this may be a read error. V lost 6 bases, J lost 0 bases, and 8 bases lay in between. The CDR3 sequence is 14 residues long. The germline gives CDR1 MGHDK, CDR2 SYGVNS. This specimen belongs to a study of blood T cell repertoires in COVID-19. Study-level background: The cDNA or gDNA used as material had been derived from T cells, B-cell-depleted T cells, or PBMCs.

Data came from immunoSEQ multiplex PCR; TCRdb stores just in-frame clones and leaves some out. The sample has 150,000 to 200,000 clones; 80% to 90% are singletons. This chain connects TRBV25-1 to TRBJ2-2; possibly TRBD1 for D (6 bases). Sequencing was performed on peripheral blood. The sequence came from a human donor in a cohort sampled during active COVID-19. This CDR3 is CASRRTANTGELFF. The DNA of the CDR3 is TGTGCCAGCAGGCGGACAGCGAACACCGGGGAGCTGTTTTTT. Using reference TRBV25-1 and TRBJ2-2 for the parts outside the CDR3, the full variable domain is EADIYQTPRYLVIGTGKKITLECSQTMGHDKMYWYQQDPGMELHLIHYSYGVNSTEKGDLSSESTVSRIRTEHFPLTLESARPSHTSQYLCASRRTANTGELFFGEGSRLTVL.